This T cell receptor (beta chain) appears in the sequencing data of a study of T cell repertoires in cytomegalovirus infection (dated by TCRdb to between 2018 and 2021). About the study as a whole: The HLA type of each donor mattered for the analysis, because public TCR beta signatures pointed to carriage of CMV infection along with the matching HLA type. General study outcomes and caveats: Cumulative frequency of public TCR beta family members discriminated carriers of CMV infection plus the relevant HLA type in this cohort and an independent approximately 370-donor cohort. The ex vivo response was dominated by HLA-C-restricted CMV-specific TCR beta clonotypes, which also provided the single most frequent clonotype in two of eight donors.

This clonotype was seen just once. There is no known antigen for this receptor. No base-level quality is on record; no much larger clone is a single base apart. One read alone lends weak support. From a lookup of the germline V gene, CDR1 and CDR2 are ENHRY and SYGVKD. The junction shows trimming of 6 bases on V and 5 bases on J, and the gene matches do not reach 3 bases of it. From the cysteine through the phenylalanine, the CDR3 covers 13 amino acids. Only CDR3 DNA is held: 39 bases, read in frame from base 1. Reads for this sample came from an Illumina HiSeq 1500. TCRdb reworked the public reads: Q25 trimming with fastp, MiXCR clone assembly, productive beta chains retained. Merged by CDR3 protein, the rows form single entries marked with the most common genes and DNA. Across this sample there are some 600,000 distinct CDR3 sequences, with approximately 25% seen only once. In total, the top ten clones hold approximately 8% of the sample.

The sample was CD8+ T cells from PBMCs. The chain is assembled from TRBV10-3 and TRBJ2-1; TRBD1 aligns with 8 central bases. The sequence was obtained from a human donor in good health (CMV status not recorded). Some clones in this sample may be carry-over from other donors' samples. Read as DNA, the sequence is TGTGCCATCAGCGACAGGGGAGACAATGAGCAGTTCTTC. Its translation reads: CAISDRGDNEQFF.